This T cell receptor beta chain was recovered during a study of shared clonotypes between healthy human individuals. Study-level points and caveats: Researchers sampled only blood; tissue repertoires likely differ.

Produced via immunoSEQ multiplex PCR; TCRdb's table is partial and in-frame only. The repertoire holds about 2.3 million clones, approximately 90% seen once, with 0.37% in the top ten. Germline lookup yields CDR1 SEHNR and CDR2 FQNEAQ (reference sequence). The CDR3 has 15 residues. V lost 6 bases to trimming and J lost 2 bases; unmatched junction nucleotides: 9. The investigators split CD4+ cells into a CD45RA+ naive subset and a CD45RA-negative memory subset. In the case of this clone: The target antigen is unknown.

This clonotype originated in a young man in good health. Some clones in this sample may be carry-over from other donors' samples. Sequenced: naive CD4+ T cells from PBMCs. Indicated subset: CD45RA+ positively selected. The genes are TRBV7-9 and TRBJ2-5; 7 bases line up with TRBD2. The CDR3 here is CASSAFGTKQETQYF. In nucleotides, the CDR3 is TGTGCCAGCAGTGCCTTCGGGACTAAACAAGAGACCCAGTACTTC.